This is a list of T cell receptor beta chains from one sample in a study of cytomegalovirus exposure and HLA in healthy donors. Only in-frame clones appear in the TCRdb table, and some are missing; sequencing was by immunoSEQ multiplex PCR. Here the sample spans 50,000 or so clones, around 94% being singletons. Sequenced input: PBMCs. These receptors originate from a man between 18 and 29 years old in good health and CMV-seronegative. The CDR3 runs from the conserved cysteine through the conserved F or W. D genes are given only for firm matches. Size values are once, few and many counts, or a class for expanded clones, and some rows have none.

clone_size,cdr3_length,d_call,j_call,v_call,cdr3_aa,cdr3_nt
.,14,.,TRBJ2-7,TRBV7-6,CASSLAGSAYEQYF,TGTGCCAGCAGCTTAGCGGGTAGCGCCTACGAGCAGTACTTC
.,15,.,TRBJ2-3,TRBV6-1,CAGGAGDKGADTQYF,TGTGCCGGGGGCGCGGGGGACAAGGGGGCAGATACGCAGTATTTT
.,16,TRBD1,TRBJ2-1,TRBV27,CASSLLGTGGENEQFF,TGTGCCAGCAGTTTACTCGGGACAGGGGGGGAGAATGAGCAGTTCTTC
.,14,TRBD1,TRBJ1-1,TRBV27,CASSGTELNTEAFF,TGTGCCAGCAGTGGGACAGAACTGAACACTGAAGCTTTCTTT
.,15,.,TRBJ1-2,TRBV27,CASSLSFAANYGYTF,TGTGCCAGCAGTTTATCGTTTGCAGCGAACTATGGCTACACCTTC
once,15,TRBD1,TRBJ2-3,TRBV2,CASSSDRASTDTQYF,TGTGCCAGCAGCTCGGACAGGGCTAGCACAGATACGCAGTATTTT
.,15,TRBD2,TRBJ2-1,TRBV27,CASSSAGGSYNEQFF,TGTGCCAGCAGTTCAGCGGGAGGATCCTACAATGAGCAGTTCTTC
.,16,.,TRBJ2-1,TRBV6-1,CASSEWGSGSYNEQFF,TGTGCCAGCAGTGAATGGGGTAGCGGATCCTACAATGAGCAGTTCTTC
.,20,TRBD1,TRBJ2-1,TRBV27,CASRTGTGTWASEVNNEQFF,TGTGCCAGCAGGACCGGGACAGGGACTTGGGCGTCGGAGGTTAACAATGAGCAGTTCTTC
.,16,TRBD2,TRBJ2-7,TRBV5-1,CASSYRTSGNSYEQYF,TGCGCCAGCAGCTATCGGACTAGCGGGAACTCCTACGAGCAGTACTTC
.,16,TRBD2,TRBJ2-1,TRBV5-1,CASNRGTLAENNEQFF,TGCGCCAGCAATCGCGGAACACTAGCGGAAAACAATGAGCAGTTCTTC
.,15,TRBD1,TRBJ2-7,TRBV19,CASSEAGQGLYEQYF,TGTGCCAGTAGTGAAGCCGGACAGGGACTCTACGAGCAGTACTTC
.,12,TRBD2,TRBJ2-1,TRBV29-1,CSVERGGSSQFF,TGCAGCGTTGAAAGGGGCGGGAGCAGCCAGTTCTTC
.,14,TRBD2,TRBJ2-1,TRBV7-7,CASSLALAGVEQFF,TGTGCCAGCAGCTTAGCACTAGCGGGAGTTGAGCAGTTCTTC